The entry below describes one TCR beta chain. No antigen is known for it. Repertoires were generated with immunoSEQ multiplex PCR, while TCRdb's copy carries only in-frame clones and drops some. Among a few hundred thousand clones listed, about 93% were seen once. The data stem from a study of cytomegalovirus exposure and HLA in healthy donors. The CDR3 runs 16 residues. V was clipped by 6 bases and J by 0 bases; unmatched bases: 10. Germline-derived CDR1 and CDR2 are MNHEY and SMNVEV (reference sequence). Study-wide findings and caveats: Three CMV-associated chains proved CMV antigen-specific in vitro.

Sequencing input: PBMCs. The TCR originated in a woman under 30 in good health and CMV-seronegative. The genes are TRBV27 and TRBJ1-1; TRBD1 matches 7 bases. The CDR3 sequence: CASRSSLTGLNTEAFF. CDR3 in DNA: TGTGCCAGCAGATCGAGCCTGACAGGGCTGAACACTGAAGCTTTCTTT.